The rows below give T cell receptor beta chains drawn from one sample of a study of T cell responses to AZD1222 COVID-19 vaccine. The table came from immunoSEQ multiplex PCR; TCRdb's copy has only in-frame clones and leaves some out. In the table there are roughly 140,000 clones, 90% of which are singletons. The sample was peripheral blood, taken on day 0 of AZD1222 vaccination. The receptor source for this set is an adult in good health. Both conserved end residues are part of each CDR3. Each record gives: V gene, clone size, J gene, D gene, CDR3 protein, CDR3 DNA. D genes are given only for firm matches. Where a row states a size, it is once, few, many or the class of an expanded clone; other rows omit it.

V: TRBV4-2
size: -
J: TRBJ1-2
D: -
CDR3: CASSQEGGGGYTF
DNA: TGTGCCAGCAGCCAAGAGGGGGGTGGTGGCTACACCTTC

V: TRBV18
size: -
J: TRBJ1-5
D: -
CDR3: CASSLGRGARNQPQHF
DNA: TGTGCCAGCTCCCTCGGGAGGGGGGCGCGGAATCAGCCCCAGCATTTT

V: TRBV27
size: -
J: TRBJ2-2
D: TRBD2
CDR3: CASSSTAGRVGGGELFF
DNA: TGTGCCAGCAGTTCAACCGCGGGGAGGGTAGGAGGCGGGGAGCTGTTTTTT

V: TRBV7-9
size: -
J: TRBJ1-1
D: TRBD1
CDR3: CASIQGAQDTEAFF
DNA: TGTGCCAGCATACAGGGGGCTCAGGACACTGAAGCTTTCTTT

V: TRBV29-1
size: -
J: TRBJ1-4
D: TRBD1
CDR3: CSVYSGGGEKLFF
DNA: TGCAGCGTTTACTCAGGGGGTGGTGAAAAACTGTTTTTT

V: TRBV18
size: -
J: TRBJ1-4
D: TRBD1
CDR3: CASSPTGVPNEKLFF
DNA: TGTGCCAGCTCACCGACAGGGGTGCCTAATGAAAAACTGTTTTTT

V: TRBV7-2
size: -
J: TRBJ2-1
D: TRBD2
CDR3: CASSLAPLAGGYNEQFF
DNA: TGTGCCAGCAGCTTAGCCCCACTAGCGGGAGGGTACAATGAGCAGTTCTTC

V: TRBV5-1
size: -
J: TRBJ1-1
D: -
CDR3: CASSLAGGGTEAFF
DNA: TGCGCCAGCAGCTTGGCCGGAGGGGGCACTGAAGCTTTCTTT

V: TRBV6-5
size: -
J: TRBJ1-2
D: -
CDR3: CASRVRKPAYGYTF
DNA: TGTGCCAGCAGGGTCAGGAAACCTGCCTATGGCTACACCTTC

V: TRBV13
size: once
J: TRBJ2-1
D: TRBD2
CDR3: CASSSTSGGSFTYNEQFF
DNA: TGTGCCAGCAGCTCGACTAGCGGGGGGTCATTCACCTACAATGAGCAGTTCTTC

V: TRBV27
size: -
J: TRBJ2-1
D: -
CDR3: CASSWTRYNEQFF
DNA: TGTGCCAGCAGTTGGACCAGGTACAATGAGCAGTTCTTC

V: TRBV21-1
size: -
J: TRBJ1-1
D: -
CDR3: CASNFVGQSNTEAFF
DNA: TGTGCCAGCAACTTCGTGGGACAGTCGAACACTGAAGCTTTCTTT

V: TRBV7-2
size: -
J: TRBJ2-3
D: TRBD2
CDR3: CASSLLAASSTDTQYF
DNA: TGTGCCAGCAGCTTACTAGCGGCCTCTAGCACAGATACGCAGTATTTT

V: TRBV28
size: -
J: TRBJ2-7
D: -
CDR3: CASGYYEQYF
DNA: TGTGCCAGCGGATATTACGAGCAGTACTTC

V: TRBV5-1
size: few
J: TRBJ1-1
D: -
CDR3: CASRLDSLNTEAFF
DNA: TGCGCCAGCAGATTGGACAGCCTCAACACTGAAGCTTTCTTT

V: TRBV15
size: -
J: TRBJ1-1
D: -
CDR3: CATSIDTRTTEAFF
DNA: TGTGCCACCAGCATAGACACCCGTACCACTGAAGCTTTCTTT

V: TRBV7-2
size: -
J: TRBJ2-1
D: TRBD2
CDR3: CASSAQAGGDNEQFF
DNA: TGTGCCAGCAGCGCCCAAGCGGGGGGCGACAATGAGCAGTTCTTC

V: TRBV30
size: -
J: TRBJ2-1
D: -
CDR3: CAWSSNEQFF
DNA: TGTGCCTGGAGTAGCAATGAGCAGTTCTTC

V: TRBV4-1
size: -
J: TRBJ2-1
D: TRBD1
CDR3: CASSQDPGQGAGEQFF
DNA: TGCGCCAGCAGCCAAGATCCTGGACAGGGGGCGGGTGAGCAGTTCTTC

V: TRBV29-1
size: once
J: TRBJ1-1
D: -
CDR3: CSVEGQTNTEAFF
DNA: TGCAGCGTAGAAGGACAGACGAACACTGAAGCTTTCTTT

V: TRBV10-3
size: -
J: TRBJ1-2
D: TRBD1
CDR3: CAISDTGQGVNGYTF
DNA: TGTGCCATCAGTGATACGGGACAGGGGGTTAATGGCTACACCTTC

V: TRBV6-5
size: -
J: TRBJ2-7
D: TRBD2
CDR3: CASSLVVRAGDEQYF
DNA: TGTGCCAGCAGCCTTGTGGTGCGGGCGGGGGACGAGCAGTACTTC

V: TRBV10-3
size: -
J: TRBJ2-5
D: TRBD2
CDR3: CAISEGLAGGETQYF
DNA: TGTGCCATCAGTGAAGGGCTAGCGGGAGGTGAGACCCAGTACTTC

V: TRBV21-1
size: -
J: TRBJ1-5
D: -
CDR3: CASSKGGGGNQPQHF
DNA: TGTGCCAGCAGCAAAGGTGGGGGAGGCAATCAGCCCCAGCATTTT

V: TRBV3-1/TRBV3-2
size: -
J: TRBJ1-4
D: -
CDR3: CASPTEGNEKLFF
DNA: TGTGCCAGCCCGACAGAAGGGAATGAAAAACTGTTTTTT

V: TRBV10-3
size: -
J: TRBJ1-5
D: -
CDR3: CAISEGASSNQPQHF
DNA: TGTGCCATCAGTGAAGGGGCATCTAGCAATCAGCCCCAGCATTTT

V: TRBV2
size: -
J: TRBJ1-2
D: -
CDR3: CASLGSYGYTF
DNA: TGTGCCAGCTTAGGGAGCTATGGCTACACCTTC

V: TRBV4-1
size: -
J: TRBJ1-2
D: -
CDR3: CASSQDFSQRNYGYTF
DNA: TGCGCCAGCAGCCAAGATTTTAGCCAGCGTAACTATGGCTACACCTTC

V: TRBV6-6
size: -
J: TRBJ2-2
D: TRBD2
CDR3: CASSYGLAGDTGELFF
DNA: TGTGCCAGCAGTTACGGACTAGCGGGAGACACCGGGGAGCTGTTTTTT

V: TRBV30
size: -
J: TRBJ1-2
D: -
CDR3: CAWSARGGTPRGYTF
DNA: TGTGCCTGGAGTGCAAGGGGCGGGACCCCCCGCGGCTACACCTTC

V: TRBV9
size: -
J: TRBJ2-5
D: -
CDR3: CASSEQGGETQYF
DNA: TGTGCCAGCAGCGAACAGGGAGGAGAGACCCAGTACTTC

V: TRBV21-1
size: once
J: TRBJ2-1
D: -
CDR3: CASSKELAGGLNNEQFF
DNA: TGTGCCAGCAGCAAAGAACTAGCGGGAGGGCTTAACAATGAGCAGTTCTTC